This T cell receptor (beta chain) stems from a study of blood T cells in healthy people across ages. General study points: Estimated diversity, derived from one million T cells, was regarded as an underestimate. Possibly confounding the expanded clonotype changes was the fact that donor CMV status was unknown.

Each sample provided at least 6 micrograms of extracted total RNA. The use of a sample-barcoded 5' primer and a J-beta primer mix characterized a second PCR of roughly 7 to 11 cycles. A 12-random-nucleotide template-switch adaptor tagged each cDNA molecule. TCRdb processed the 5' RACE reads anew with MiXCR; each CDR3 protein has one entry. The repertoire holds 600,000 or so distinct CDR3 sequences, with around half as singletons. This clonotype was detected a few times. Its antigen is not known. There are 14 residues in the CDR3. Germline V gene lookup returns CDR1 SGHRS and CDR2 YFSETQ. V lost 7 bases, J lost 5 bases, and 13 bases lay in between.

This chain uses TRBV5-1 with TRBJ1-6; possibly TRBD1 for D (6 bases). Source material: blood. This clonotype was sampled from an elderly man in good health. The CDR3 loop is CASRPGTNNSPLHF. For the CDR3, the DNA is TGCGCCAGCCGACCAGGGACAAATAATTCACCCCTCCACTTT.